This TCR beta chain was retrieved from a study of T-cell memory formation after mild COVID-19 (dated by TCRdb to about 2021). About the full investigation: TCR sequence clusters from the two donors were largely donor specific. T-cell clones expanding and contracting after mild COVID-19 in two donors were tracked by longitudinal TCRalpha and TCRbeta repertoire sequencing. Two young, previously healthy adult volunteers made up the cohort, one male and one female. Overall study results and their limits: SARS-CoV-2 specificity of the second-wave clones peaking on day 37 was not confirmed. Clones contracting from day 15 to 85 had balanced CD4/CD8 phenotypes, while a second wave expanding from day 15 to 37 was biased towards CD4+. The study included only two mild cases, and larger cohorts that include severe cases with pre-infection samples were judged to be necessary. Contracting CD4+ clones were found mainly in CM and EM memory subsets, while CD8+ clones were enriched in EMRA. Some responding clones were detected in pre-infection memory, suggesting pre-existing cross-reactive memory T cells joined the SARS-CoV-2 response.

The sample was run on an Illumina NovaSeq 6000. Using 5'RACE with constant-segment primers, TCRalpha and TCRbeta cDNA libraries were constructed, with sample barcodes and unique molecular identifiers added in the process. RNA was extracted from every sample with Trizol reagent. Amplification of the libraries took two PCR steps, and the second step added a second sample barcode plus Illumina TruSeq adapters. The libraries were sequenced on an Illumina NovaSeq using 2 x 150 bp paired-end reads. Processing in the source paper ran as follows. The reads were demultiplexed and collapsed into UMI-guided consensus sequences using migec v1.2.7. With mixcr v2.1.11, UMI consensuses were aligned to TRA and TRB V and J templates and assembled into clonotypes. A clonotype was counted as expanded or contracted only when both edgeR and NoisET called the clonotype significant, with the noise models trained on biological replicates. For edgeR calls, the thresholds were a false discovery rate-adjusted p below 0.01 and a log2 fold-change of 1. As an exploratory analysis of dynamics, PCA with hierarchical clustering was applied to max-normalized trajectories of the 1000 most abundant clonotypes. Separately sequenced CD4+ and CD8+ repertoires were used to assign a CD4 or CD8 phenotype to each responding clone. TCRdb took the public reads, trimmed them with fastp at Q25, ran MiXCR for clone calling and kept in-frame beta chains. Each CDR3 protein gets just one entry, which takes the most common genes and DNA from the rows behind it. The V and J calls follow TCRdb's processing rather than the paper's. The sample includes 250,000 or so distinct CDR3 sequences, with 15% to 20% observed a single time. Together, the top ten hold under 30% of the sample.

This clonotype was seen at least ten times. It lacks a known antigen. There are no base qualities to consult, and no much larger clone falls within one base. The germline V gene (reference sequence) specifies DFQATT as CDR1 and SNEGSKA as CDR2. The V and J ends are trimmed by 3 bases and 5 bases, leaving 7 bases between them. Inclusive of the bounding cysteine and phenylalanine, the CDR3 is 11 residues long. This entry keeps only the CDR3 DNA: 33 bases, framed from base 1. Ficoll-Paque density gradient centrifugation was used to isolate PBMCs. The V and J segments used are TRBV20-1 and TRBJ2-5, and perhaps TRBD1 as D gene, on 6 matching bases. This TCR derives from a man younger than 35 who had mild COVID-19 (a few samples of this study predate the infection). The sample titles of this study are shuffled in the database, so cell type and time point are left out; the donor was told from shared clones. The sample taken for sequencing was PBMCs or a T cell subset sorted from them (not recorded which). CDR3 reads: CSARRGETQYF. The bases are TGCAGTGCTAGGAGGGGGGAGACCCAGTACTTC.